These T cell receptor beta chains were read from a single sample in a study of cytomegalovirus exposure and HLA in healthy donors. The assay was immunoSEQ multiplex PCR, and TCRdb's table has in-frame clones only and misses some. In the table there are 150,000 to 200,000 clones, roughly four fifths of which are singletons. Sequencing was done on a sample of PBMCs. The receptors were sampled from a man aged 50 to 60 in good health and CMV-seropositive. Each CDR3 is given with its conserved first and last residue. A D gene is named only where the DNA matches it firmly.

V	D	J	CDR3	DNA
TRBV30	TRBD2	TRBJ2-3	CAWNGRWGGVTDTQYF	TGTGCCTGGAATGGCAGGTGGGGGGGAGTCACAGATACGCAGTATTTT
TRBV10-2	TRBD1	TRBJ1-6	CASRGQGQGNSPLHF	TGCGCCAGCAGAGGACAGGGACAAGGCAATTCACCCCTCCACTTT
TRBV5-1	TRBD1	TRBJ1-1	CASSLVKGAEAFF	TGCGCCAGCAGCTTGGTAAAGGGGGCGGAGGCTTTCTTT
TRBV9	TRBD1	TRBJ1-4	CASSVTGGRGSTNEKLFF	TGTGCCAGCAGCGTTACAGGGGGAAGAGGCTCAACTAATGAAAAACTGTTTTTT
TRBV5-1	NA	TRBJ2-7	CASSLSGGDYEQYF	TGCGCCAGCAGCCTCTCGGGCGGCGACTACGAGCAGTACTTC
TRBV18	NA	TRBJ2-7	CASSPTQQGYEQYF	TGTGCCAGCTCACCAACCCAACAGGGCTACGAGCAGTACTTC
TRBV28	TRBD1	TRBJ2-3	CASGLTGGAHTQYF	TGTGCCAGCGGACTGACAGGGGGCGCGCATACGCAGTATTTT
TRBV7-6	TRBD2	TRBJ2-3	CASSLSGGIYTDTQYF	TGTGCCAGCAGCTTAAGCGGGGGGATCTACACAGATACGCAGTATTTT
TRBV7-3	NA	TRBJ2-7	CASSPLPGTSYEQYF	TGTGCCAGCAGCCCCCTTCCAGGCACGTCCTACGAGCAGTACTTC
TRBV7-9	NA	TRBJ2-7	CASRPGTRYEQYF	TGTGCCAGCAGGCCCGGGACAAGGTACGAGCAGTACTTC
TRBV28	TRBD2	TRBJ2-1	CASSSAGDYNEQFF	TGTGCCAGCAGTTCCGCGGGAGACTACAATGAGCAGTTCTTC
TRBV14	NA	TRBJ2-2	CASSPLLSSQNTGELFF	TGTGCCAGCAGCCCTCTTCTAAGCTCCCAAAACACCGGGGAGCTGTTTTTT
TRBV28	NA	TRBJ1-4	CASSFPRRDGRNEKLFF	TGTGCCAGCAGTTTCCCGAGACGGGACGGGAGAAATGAAAAACTGTTTTTT
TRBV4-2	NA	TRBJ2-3	CASSQEYRENTDTQYF	TGTGCCAGCAGCCAAGAATACAGGGAGAACACAGATACGCAGTATTTT
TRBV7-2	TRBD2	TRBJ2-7	CASSLAPSGGAYEQYF	TGTGCCAGCAGCTTAGCGCCTAGCGGGGGGGCTTACGAGCAGTACTTC
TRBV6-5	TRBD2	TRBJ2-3	CASRAAGGWGDTQYF	TGTGCCAGCAGAGCAGCGGGAGGGTGGGGAGATACGCAGTATTTT
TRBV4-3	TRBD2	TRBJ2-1	CASSLGTSGGNEQFF	TGCGCCAGCAGCCTTGGGACTAGCGGGGGGAATGAGCAGTTCTTC